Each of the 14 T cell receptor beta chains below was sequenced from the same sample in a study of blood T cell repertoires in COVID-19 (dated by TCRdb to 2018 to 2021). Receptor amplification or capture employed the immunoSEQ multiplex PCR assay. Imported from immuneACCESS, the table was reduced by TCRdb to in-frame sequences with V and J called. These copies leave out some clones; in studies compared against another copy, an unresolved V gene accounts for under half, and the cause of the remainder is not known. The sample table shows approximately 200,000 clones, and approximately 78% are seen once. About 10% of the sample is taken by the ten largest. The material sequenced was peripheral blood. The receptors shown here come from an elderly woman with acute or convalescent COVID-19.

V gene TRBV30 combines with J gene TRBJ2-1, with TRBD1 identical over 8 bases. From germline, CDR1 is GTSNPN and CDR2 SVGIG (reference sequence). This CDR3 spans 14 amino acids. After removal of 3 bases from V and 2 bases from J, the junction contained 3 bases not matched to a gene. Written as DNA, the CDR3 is TGTGCCTGGAGCCCGGGACAGGCCTACAATGAGCAGTTCTTC. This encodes CAWSPGQAYNEQFF. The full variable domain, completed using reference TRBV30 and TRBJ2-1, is SQTIHQWPATLVQPVGSPLSLECTVEGTSNPNLYWYRQAAGRGLQLLFYSVGIGQISSEVPQNLSASRPQDRQFILSSKKLLLSDSGFYLCAWSPGQAYNEQFFGPGTRLTVL.

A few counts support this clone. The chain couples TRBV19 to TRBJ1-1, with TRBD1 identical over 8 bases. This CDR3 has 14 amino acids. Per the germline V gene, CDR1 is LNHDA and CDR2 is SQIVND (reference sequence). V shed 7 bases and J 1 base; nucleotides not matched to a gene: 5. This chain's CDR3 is CASKGDRGNTEAFF. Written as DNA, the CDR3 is TGTGCCAGTAAAGGTGACAGGGGGAACACTGAAGCTTTCTTT. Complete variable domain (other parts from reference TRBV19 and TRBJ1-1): DGGITQSPKYLFRKEGQNVTLSCEQNLNHDAMYWYRQDPGQGLRLIYYSQIVNDFQKGDIAEGYSVSREKKESFPLTVTSAQKNPTAFYLCASKGDRGNTEAFFGQGTRLTVV.

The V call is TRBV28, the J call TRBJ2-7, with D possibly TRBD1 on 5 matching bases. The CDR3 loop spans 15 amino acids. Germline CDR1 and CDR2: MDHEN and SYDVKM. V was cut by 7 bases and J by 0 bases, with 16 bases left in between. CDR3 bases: TGTGCCAGCAAAGGGGCTGCGGACCGCTCCTACGAGCAGTACTTC. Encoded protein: CASKGAADRSYEQYF. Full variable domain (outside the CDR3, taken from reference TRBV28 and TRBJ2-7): DVKVTQSSRYLVKRTGEKVFLECVQDMDHENMFWYRQDPGLGLRLIYFSYDVKMKEKGDIPEGYSVSREKKERFSLILESASTNQTSMYLCASKGAADRSYEQYFGPGTRLTVT.

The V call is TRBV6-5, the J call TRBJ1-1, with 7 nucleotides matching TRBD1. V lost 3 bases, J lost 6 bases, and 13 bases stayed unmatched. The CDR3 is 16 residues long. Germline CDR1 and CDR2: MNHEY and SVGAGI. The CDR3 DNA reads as TGTGCCAGCAGTTATCAGGGGGGTTATCGAATTTCTGAAGCTTTCTTT. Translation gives CASSYQGGYRISEAFF.

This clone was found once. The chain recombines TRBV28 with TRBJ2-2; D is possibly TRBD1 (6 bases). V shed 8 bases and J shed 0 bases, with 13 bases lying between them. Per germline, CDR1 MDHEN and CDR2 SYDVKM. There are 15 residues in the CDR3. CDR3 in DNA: TGTGCCAGCCTAAACAGGGACGCGAACACCGGGGAGCTGTTTTTT. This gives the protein CASLNRDANTGELFF.

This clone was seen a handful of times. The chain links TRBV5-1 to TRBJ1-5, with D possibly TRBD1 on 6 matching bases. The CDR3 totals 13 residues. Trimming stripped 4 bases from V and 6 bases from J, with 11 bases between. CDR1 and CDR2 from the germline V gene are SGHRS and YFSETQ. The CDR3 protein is CASSGGGGQPQHF. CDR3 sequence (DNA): TGCGCCAGCAGCGGGGGAGGGGGTCAGCCCCAGCATTTT.

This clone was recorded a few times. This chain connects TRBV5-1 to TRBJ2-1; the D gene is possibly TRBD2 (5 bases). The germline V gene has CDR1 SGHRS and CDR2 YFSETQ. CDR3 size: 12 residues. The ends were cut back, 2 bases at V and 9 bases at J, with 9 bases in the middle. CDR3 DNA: TGCGCCAGCAGCTTTTCCCGGGGTGAGCAGTTCTTC. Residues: CASSFSRGEQFF.

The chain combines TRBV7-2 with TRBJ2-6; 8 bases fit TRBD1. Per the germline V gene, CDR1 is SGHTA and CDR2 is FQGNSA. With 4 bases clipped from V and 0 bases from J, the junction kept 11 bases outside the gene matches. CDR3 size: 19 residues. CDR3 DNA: TGTGCCAGCAGCTCAAGGACAGGGTTTGGGTTCTCTGGGGCCAACGTCCTGACTTTC. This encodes CASSSRTGFGFSGANVLTF.

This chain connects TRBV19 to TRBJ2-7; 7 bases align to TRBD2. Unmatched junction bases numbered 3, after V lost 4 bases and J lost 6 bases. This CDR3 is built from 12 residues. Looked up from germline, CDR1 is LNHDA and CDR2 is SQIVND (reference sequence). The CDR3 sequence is CASSTGLGEQYF. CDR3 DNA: TGTGCCAGTAGTACTGGACTAGGCGAGCAGTACTTC.

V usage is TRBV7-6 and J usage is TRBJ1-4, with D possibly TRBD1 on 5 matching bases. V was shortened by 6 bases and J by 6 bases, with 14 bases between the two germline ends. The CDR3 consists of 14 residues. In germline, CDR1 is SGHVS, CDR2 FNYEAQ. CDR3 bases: TGTGCCAGCAGTTCACAGCCGGGGGATGAAAAACTGTTTTTT. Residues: CASSSQPGDEKLFF.

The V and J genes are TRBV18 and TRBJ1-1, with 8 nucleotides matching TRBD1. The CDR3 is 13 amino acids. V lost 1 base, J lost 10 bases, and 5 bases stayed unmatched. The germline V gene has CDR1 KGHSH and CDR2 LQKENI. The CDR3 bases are TGTGCCAGCTCACCACTGGACAGGGCGGGAGCTTTCTTT. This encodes CASSPLDRAGAFF.

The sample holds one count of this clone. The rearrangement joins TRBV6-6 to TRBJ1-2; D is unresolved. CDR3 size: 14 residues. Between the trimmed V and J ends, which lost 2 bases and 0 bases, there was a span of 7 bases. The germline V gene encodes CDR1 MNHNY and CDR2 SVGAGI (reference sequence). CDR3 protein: CASSYTTTNYGYTF. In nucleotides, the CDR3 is TGTGCCAGCAGTTACACAACTACTAACTATGGCTACACCTTC.

This chain's CDR3 is CASSRTSGGEETQYF. The CDR3 DNA follows: TGTGCCAGTAGTAGGACTAGCGGGGGGGAAGAGACCCAGTACTTC. The chain is built from TRBV19 and TRBJ2-5; TRBD2 agrees at 15 bases. The CDR3 contains 15 residues. V lost 4 bases and J lost 3; bases outside the gene matches: 0. The germline V gene has CDR1 LNHDA and CDR2 SQIVND (reference sequence).

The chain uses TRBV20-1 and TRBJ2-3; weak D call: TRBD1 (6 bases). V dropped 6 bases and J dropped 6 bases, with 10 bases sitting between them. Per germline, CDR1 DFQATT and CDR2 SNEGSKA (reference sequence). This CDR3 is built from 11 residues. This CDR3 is CSASQGDTQYF. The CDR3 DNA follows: TGCAGTGCGAGTCAGGGGGATACGCAGTATTTT.